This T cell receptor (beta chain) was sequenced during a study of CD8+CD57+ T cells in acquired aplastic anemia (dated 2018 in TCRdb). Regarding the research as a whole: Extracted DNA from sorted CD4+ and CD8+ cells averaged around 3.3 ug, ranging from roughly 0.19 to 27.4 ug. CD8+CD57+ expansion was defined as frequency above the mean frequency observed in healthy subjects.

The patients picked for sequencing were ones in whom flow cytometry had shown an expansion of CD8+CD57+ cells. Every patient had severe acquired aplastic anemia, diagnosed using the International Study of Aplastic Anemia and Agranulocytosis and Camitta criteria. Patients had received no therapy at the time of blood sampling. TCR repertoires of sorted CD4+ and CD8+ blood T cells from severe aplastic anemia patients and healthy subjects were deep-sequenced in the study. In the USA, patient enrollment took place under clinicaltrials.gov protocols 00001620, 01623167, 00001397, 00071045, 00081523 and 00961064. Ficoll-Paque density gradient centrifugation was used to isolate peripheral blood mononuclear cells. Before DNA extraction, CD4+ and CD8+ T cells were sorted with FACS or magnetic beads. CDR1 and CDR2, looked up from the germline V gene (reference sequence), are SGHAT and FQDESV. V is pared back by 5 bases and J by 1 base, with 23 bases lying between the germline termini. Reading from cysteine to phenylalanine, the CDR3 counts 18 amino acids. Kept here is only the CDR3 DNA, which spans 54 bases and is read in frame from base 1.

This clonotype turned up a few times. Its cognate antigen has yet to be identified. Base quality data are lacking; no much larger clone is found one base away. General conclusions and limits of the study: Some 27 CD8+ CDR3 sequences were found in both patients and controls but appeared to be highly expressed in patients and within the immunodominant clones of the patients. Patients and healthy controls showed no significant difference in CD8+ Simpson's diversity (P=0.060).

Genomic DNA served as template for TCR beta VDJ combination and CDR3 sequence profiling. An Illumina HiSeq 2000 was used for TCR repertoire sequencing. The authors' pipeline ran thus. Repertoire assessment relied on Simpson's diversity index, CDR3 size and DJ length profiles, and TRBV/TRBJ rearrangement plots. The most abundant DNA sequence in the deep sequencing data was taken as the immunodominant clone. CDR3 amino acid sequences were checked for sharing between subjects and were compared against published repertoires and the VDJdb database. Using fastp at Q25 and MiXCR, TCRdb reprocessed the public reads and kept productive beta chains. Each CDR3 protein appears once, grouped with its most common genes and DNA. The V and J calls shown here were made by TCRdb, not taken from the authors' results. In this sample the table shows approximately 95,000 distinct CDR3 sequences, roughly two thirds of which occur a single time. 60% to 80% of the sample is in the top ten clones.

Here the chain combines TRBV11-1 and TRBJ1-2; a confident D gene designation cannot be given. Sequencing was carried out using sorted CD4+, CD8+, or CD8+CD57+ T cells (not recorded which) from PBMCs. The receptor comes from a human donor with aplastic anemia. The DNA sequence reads TGTGCCAGCAGCCCTCCCCCTCAGGCAAGGCGTCATAACTATGGCTACACCTTC. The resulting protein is CASSPPPQARRHNYGYTF.